This TCR beta chain was sequenced in a study of shared clonotypes between healthy human individuals. Tens of thousands of T cell genomes, or roughly 180 ng DNA, went into the sorted-subset replicate PCRs. Study processing details: Quality scores were absent from the junction-only immunoSEQ sequences, so filtering differed. The method was immunoSEQ multiplex PCR; TCRdb's version includes in-frame clones alone and lacks a portion of them. The V and J calls and clone size were taken over from that table, and D and trimming were inferred from the DNA. The sample consists of 2 million to 2.5 million clones, nearly 97% of them appearing once. Donors were Caucasian adults residing in Nashville, Tennessee, USA. From CD4+ cells came CD45RA+ naive and CD45RA-negative memory subsets. The clonotype originates from a young man in good health. The sequencing input was naive CD4+ T cells sorted from blood. Subset defined: CD45RA+ positively selected.

In nucleotides, the CDR3 is TGTGCCAGCACTTCGGCCGCACTAGCCAAAAACATTCAGTACTTC. Its protein product is CASTSAALAKNIQYF. The chain combines TRBV6-5 with TRBJ2-4; D uncertain. The CDR3 sequence is 15 residues long. Germline loops: CDR1 MNHEY, CDR2 SVGAGI. Trimming left V 7 bases short and J 0 bases short, with 13 bases between.